This T cell receptor beta chain was sequenced for a study of CD8+CD57+ T cells in acquired aplastic anemia. Study details: Sorting CD4+ and CD8+ cells gave DNA averaging approximately 3 ug.

Those patients picked for sequencing had displayed CD8+CD57+ cell expansion on flow cytometry. Therapy had not been given to patients before blood sampling. This clonotype was counted once. Germline V lookup: CDR1 SQVTM, CDR2 ANQGSEA. The CDR3 totals 15 residues. V lost 6 bases, J lost 4 bases, and 18 bases lay in between. It was genomic DNA that served as the template for profiling TCR beta VDJ and CDR3. Each CDR3 protein gets one entry after TCRdb re-called the reads with MiXCR. The table records around 290,000 distinct CDR3 sequences, under 60% of them present only once. The source is a human donor with aplastic anemia. The V and J genes are TRBV29-1 and TRBJ2-2; no clear D. Sequenced sample: sorted CD4+, CD8+, or CD8+CD57+ T cells (not recorded which) from PBMCs. For the CDR3, the DNA is TGCAGCGTGGGTTCGGATCCGGTCTTCACCGGGGAGCTGTTTTTT. This encodes CSVGSDPVFTGELFF.